Below are 11 T cell receptor beta chains sequenced from a single sample in a study of siplizumab effects on memory and regulatory T cells. Sequenced by immunoSEQ multiplex PCR; TCRdb stores in-frame clones only, minus some. The sample has about 100,000 clones, roughly 93% seen once; the top ten hold 1% to 1.5%. Sequencing input: non-Treg CD4+ T cells sorted from blood. These receptors were collected from a human donor in good health.

The chain is built from TRBV2 and TRBJ2-3; 10 bases align to TRBD2. This CDR3 has 14 amino acids. Per the germline V gene, CDR1 is SNHLY and CDR2 is FYNNEI. With 7 bases clipped from V and 1 base from J, the junction kept 2 bases outside the gene matches. Written as DNA, the CDR3 is TGTGCCAGCAATGGACTAGCGGGCACAGATACGCAGTATTTT. Residues: CASNGLAGTDTQYF. The whole variable domain, filled in from reference TRBV2 and TRBJ2-3, reads EPEVTQTPSHQVTQMGQEVILRCVPISNHLYFYWYRQILGQKVEFLVSFYNNEISEKSEIFDDQFSVERPDGSNFTLKIRSTKLEDSAMYFCASNGLAGTDTQYFGPGTRLTVL.

The rearrangement links TRBV2 to TRBJ1-1; no reliable D call. The V end lost 4 bases, the J end lost 5 bases, and 14 bases lay between the germline ends. CDR3 length equals 14 residues. Germline V CDR1 and CDR2: SNHLY, FYNNEI. Here the CDR3 reads CASSADMSLTEAFF. DNA for the CDR3: TGTGCCAGCAGTGCTGACATGAGTTTGACTGAAGCTTTCTTT.

The chain combines TRBV5-7 with TRBJ2-1; weak D call: TRBD2 (7 bases). TRBV5-7 is noted as an ORF with a role that remains uncertain. The CDR3 totals 15 residues. V lost 5 bases, J lost 1 base, and 13 bases lay in between. The CDR3 loop reads CASRVGGGSYNEQFF. The CDR3 region has the DNA TGTGCCAGCAGGGTAGGGGGGGGGTCCTACAATGAGCAGTTCTTC.

The CDR3 loop is CASRPVYGAQRAQYF. The DNA of the CDR3 is TGCGCCAGCAGACCAGTTTATGGCGCTCAGCGAGCGCAGTACTTC. This rearrangement joins TRBV5-1 to TRBJ2-7; D remains unclear. Trimming stripped 5 bases from V and 9 bases from J, with 24 bases between. The CDR3 has 15 residues. CDR1 SGHRS and CDR2 YFSETQ come from the germline V gene.

This chain links TRBV6-1 with TRBJ2-1, with D uncertain. Trimming stripped 7 bases from V and 1 base from J, with 11 bases between. Germline CDR1 MNHNS, CDR2 SASEGT. The CDR3 extends over 14 amino acids. DNA for the CDR3: TGTGCCAGCACCCTACCCCAGTCCTACAATGAGCAGTTCTTC. It codes for CASTLPQSYNEQFF.

J is TRBJ1-2 and V is TRBV15; D is possibly TRBD1 (5 bases). The germline V gene encodes CDR1 LNHNV and CDR2 YYDKDF (reference sequence). This CDR3 comprises 15 residues. V lost 0 bases and J lost 4, with 12 bases in between. CDR3 sequence (DNA): TGTGCCACCAGCAGAGATCTGAGGGACGGCTATGGCTACACCTTC. It yields the protein CATSRDLRDGYGYTF.

V usage is TRBV29-1 and J usage is TRBJ2-7; D is ambiguous. This CDR3 has 14 residues. The germline V gene has CDR1 SQVTM and CDR2 ANQGSEA. V lost 6 bases to trimming and J lost 1 base, with 16 bases between them. This CDR3 reads CSVADRVQSYEQYF. CDR3 coding DNA: TGCAGCGTGGCGGATAGGGTGCAATCCTACGAGCAGTACTTC.

The chain joins TRBV5-4 to TRBJ2-2, with D tentatively TRBD1 (6 bases). CDR1 is SGHNT and CDR2 is YYREEE in the germline V gene (reference sequence). Trimming cost V 0 bases and J 3 bases, with 12 bases left between them. This CDR3 region has 16 residues. CDR3 DNA sequence: TGTGCCAGCAGCTTGGCCAGGGGAGCAGACACCGGGGAGCTGTTTTTT. Amino acids: CASSLARGADTGELFF.

The chain recombines TRBV28 with TRBJ2-1, with D unresolved. In germline, CDR1 is MDHEN, CDR2 SYDVKM. The ends were cut back, 5 bases at V and 0 bases at J, with 11 bases in the middle. This CDR3 comprises 15 residues. CDR3 region: CASSVLGSSYNEQFF. The CDR3, as DNA: TGTGCCAGCAGTGTCCTTGGGTCCTCCTACAATGAGCAGTTCTTC.

V is TRBV10-3 and J is TRBJ2-7; possible D gene TRBD2, 8 bases. This CDR3 contains 14 residues. Trimming pared 5 bases from V and 3 bases from J, leaving 14 bases between. Germline V lookup: CDR1 ENHRY, CDR2 SYGVKD. CDR3 in DNA: TGTGCCATCAGTCGGGAGGGACAGCTCTACGAGCAGTACTTC. Protein sequence: CAISREGQLYEQYF.

V is TRBV5-1 and J is TRBJ2-6, with unresolved D. CDR1 is SGHRS, CDR2 YFSETQ, per germline. The length of the CDR3 is 14 residues. V was cut by 6 bases and J by 0 bases, with 7 bases left in between. CDR3 protein: CASNQFSGANVLTF. CDR3 in DNA: TGCGCCAGCAACCAGTTCTCTGGGGCCAACGTCCTGACTTTC.